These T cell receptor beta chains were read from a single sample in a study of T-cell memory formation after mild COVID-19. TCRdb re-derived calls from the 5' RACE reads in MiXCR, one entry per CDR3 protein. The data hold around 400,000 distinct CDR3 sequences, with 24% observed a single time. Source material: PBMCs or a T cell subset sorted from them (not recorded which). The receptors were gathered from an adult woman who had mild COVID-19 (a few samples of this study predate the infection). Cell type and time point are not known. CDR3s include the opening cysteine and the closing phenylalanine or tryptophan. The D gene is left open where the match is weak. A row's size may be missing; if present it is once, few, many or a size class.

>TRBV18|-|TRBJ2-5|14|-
CASSPPASQETQYF
TGTGCCAGCTCACCACCGGCGTCCCAAGAGACCCAGTACTTC
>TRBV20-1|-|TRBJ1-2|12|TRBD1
CSATGTGYGYTF
TGCAGTGCTACAGGGACAGGCTATGGCTACACCTTC
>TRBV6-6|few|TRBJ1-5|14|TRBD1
CASSTFTGGQPQHF
TGTGCCAGCAGTACGTTTACAGGGGGCCAGCCCCAGCATTTT
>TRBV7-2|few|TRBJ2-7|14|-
CASSLATASYEQYF
TGTGCCAGCAGCTTAGCGACCGCCTCCTACGAGCAGTACTTC
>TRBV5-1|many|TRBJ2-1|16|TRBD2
CASSLTSGSSYNEQFF
TGCGCCAGCAGCTTAACCAGCGGGAGTTCCTACAATGAGCAGTTCTTC
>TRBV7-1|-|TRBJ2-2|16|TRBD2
CASSSLAGGHTGELFF
TGTGCCAGCAGCTCGTTAGCGGGAGGGCACACCGGGGAGCTGTTTTTT
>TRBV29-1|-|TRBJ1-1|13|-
CSVGAGTGMEAFF
TGCAGCGTAGGTGCCGGGACGGGGATGGAAGCTTTCTTT
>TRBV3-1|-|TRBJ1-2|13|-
CASSQGPRAGYTF
TGTGCCAGCAGCCAAGGCCCTAGGGCTGGCTACACCTTC
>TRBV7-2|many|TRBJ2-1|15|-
CASSFQWGSYNEQFF
TGTGCCAGCAGCTTTCAATGGGGCTCCTACAATGAGCAGTTCTTC
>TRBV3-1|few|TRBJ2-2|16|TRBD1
CASSQEGQGNTGELFF
TGTGCCAGCAGCCAAGAGGGACAGGGTAACACCGGGGAGCTGTTTTTT
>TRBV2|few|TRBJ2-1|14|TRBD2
CASMRAGGRNEQFF
TGTGCCAGCATGAGGGCGGGAGGTAGGAATGAGCAGTTCTTC
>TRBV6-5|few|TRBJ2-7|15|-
CASSQYSGGSYEQYF
TGTGCCAGCAGTCAATACTCCGGGGGATCCTACGAGCAGTACTTC
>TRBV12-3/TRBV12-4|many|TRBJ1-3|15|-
CASRTDSRSGNTIYF
TGTGCCAGCAGGACGGACAGTCGCTCTGGAAACACCATATATTTT
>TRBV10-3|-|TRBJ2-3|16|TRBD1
CDISEPGLLGQGTQYF
TGTGACATCAGTGAGCCGGGACTCCTTGGACAGGGTACGCAGTATTTT
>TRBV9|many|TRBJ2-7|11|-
CASSEGYEQYF
TGTGCCAGCAGTGAAGGGTACGAGCAGTACTTC
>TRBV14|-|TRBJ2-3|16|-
CASSQNFARGADTQYF
TGTGCCAGCAGCCAAAACTTCGCTCGCGGGGCAGATACGCAGTATTTT
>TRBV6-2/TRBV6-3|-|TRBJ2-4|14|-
CASGTAGGINIQYF
TGTGCCAGCGGGACGGCGGGTGGGATCAACATTCAGTACTTC
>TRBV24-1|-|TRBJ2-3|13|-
CATRSPDRDTQYF
TGTGCCACCAGGAGCCCTGACCGGGATACGCAGTATTTT
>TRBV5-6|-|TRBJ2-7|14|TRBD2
CASSRAGGTYEQYF
TGTGCCAGCAGCCGAGCGGGAGGGACCTACGAGCAGTACTTC
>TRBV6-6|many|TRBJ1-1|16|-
CASSYTQGRLNTEAFF
TGTGCCAGCAGTTACACCCAGGGGAGGTTGAACACTGAAGCTTTCTTT
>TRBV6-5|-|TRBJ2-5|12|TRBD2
CASRGGRETQYF
TGTGCCAGCCGGGGGGGCCGGGAGACCCAGTACTTC
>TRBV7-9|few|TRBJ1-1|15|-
CASSLAPARDTEAFF
TGTGCCAGCAGCTTAGCACCTGCCCGGGACACTGAAGCTTTCTTT
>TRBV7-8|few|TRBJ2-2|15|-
CASSFVTGGTGELFF
TGTGCCAGCAGCTTCGTAACAGGAGGGACCGGGGAGCTGTTTTTT
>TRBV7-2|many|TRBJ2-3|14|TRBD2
CASSKGLAIDTQYF
TGTGCCAGCAGCAAGGGACTAGCGATCGATACGCAGTATTTT
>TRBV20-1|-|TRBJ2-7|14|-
CSAREFAANYEQYF
TGCAGTGCTAGAGAGTTTGCGGCGAACTACGAGCAGTACTTC
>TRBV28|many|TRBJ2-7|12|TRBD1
CAIMGQAYEQYF
TGTGCCATCATGGGACAGGCGTACGAGCAGTACTTC
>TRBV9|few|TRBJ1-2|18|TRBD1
CASSAGQGAVALAYGYTF
TGTGCCAGCAGCGCGGGACAGGGGGCGGTAGCTCTGGCCTATGGCTACACCTTC
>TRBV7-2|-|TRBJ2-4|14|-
CASSLVGLGDIQYF
TGTGCCAGCAGCTTAGTAGGCTTAGGGGACATTCAGTACTTC
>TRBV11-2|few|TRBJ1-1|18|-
CASRSGTGRPGVNTEAFF
TGTGCCAGCCGATCCGGGACCGGGAGACCCGGGGTGAACACTGAAGCTTTCTTT
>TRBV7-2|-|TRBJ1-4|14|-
CASSPNGLGEKLFF
TGTGCCAGCAGCCCGAATGGACTCGGGGAAAAACTGTTTTTT
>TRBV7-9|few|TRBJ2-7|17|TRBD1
CASSLDRGVGALYEQYF
TGTGCCAGCAGCCTGGACAGGGGGGTGGGGGCACTGTACGAGCAGTACTTC
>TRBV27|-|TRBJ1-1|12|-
CASSSGVAEAFF
TGTGCCAGCAGCTCAGGGGTCGCTGAAGCTTTCTTT
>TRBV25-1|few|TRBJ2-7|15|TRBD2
CASSSPGLAGSEQYF
TGTGCCAGCAGTTCCCCGGGACTAGCGGGATCCGAGCAGTACTTC
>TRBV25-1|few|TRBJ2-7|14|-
CASSVGAGSYEQYF
TGTGCCAGCAGTGTTGGGGCAGGTTCCTACGAGCAGTACTTC
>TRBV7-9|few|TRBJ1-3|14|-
CASSSGRSGNTIYF
TGTGCCAGCAGCTCGGGACGATCTGGAAACACCATATATTTT
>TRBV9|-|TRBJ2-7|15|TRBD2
CASSVAGGPSYEQYF
TGTGCCAGCAGCGTAGCGGGGGGGCCATCCTACGAGCAGTACTTC
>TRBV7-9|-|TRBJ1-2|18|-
CASSPTSLHGLANYGYTF
TGTGCCAGCAGCCCAACCAGCCTCCACGGGTTAGCTAACTATGGCTACACCTTC
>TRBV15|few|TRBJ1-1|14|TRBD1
CATSRDRGNTEAFF
TGTGCCACCAGCAGGGACAGGGGGAACACTGAAGCTTTCTTT
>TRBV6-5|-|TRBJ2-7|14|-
CASSYDRPPYEQYF
TGTGCCAGCAGTTACGACAGGCCTCCCTACGAGCAGTACTTC
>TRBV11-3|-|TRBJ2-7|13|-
CASSLRRSLLSSF
TGTGCCAGCAGCTTAAGACGCTCTCTACTCAGTTCTTTC
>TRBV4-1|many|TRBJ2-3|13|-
CASSQDVRDTQYF
TGCGCCAGCAGCCAAGACGTACGAGATACGCAGTATTTT
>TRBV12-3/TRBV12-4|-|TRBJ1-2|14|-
CASSYYPGDNGYTF
TGTGCCAGCAGTTATTATCCAGGGGATAATGGCTACACCTTC
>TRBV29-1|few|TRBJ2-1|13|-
CSVERDTYNEQFF
TGCAGCGTGGAGCGGGACACCTACAATGAGCAGTTCTTC
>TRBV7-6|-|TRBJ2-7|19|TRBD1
CASNTTLGQSKKEKYEQYF
TGTGCCAGCAACACGACATTGGGACAGTCGAAAAAGGAAAAGTACGAGCAGTACTTC
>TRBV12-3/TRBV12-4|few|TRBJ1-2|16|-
CASSFRSVLSYYGYTF
TGTGCCAGCAGTTTTCGGTCTGTGTTGTCTTACTATGGCTACACCTTC